Shown below are 5 T cell receptor beta chains from a single sample sequenced in a study of blood T cells in healthy people across ages. The second PCR ran about 6 to 11 cycles with a sample-barcoded 5' primer and J-beta primers. TCRdb used MiXCR to reprocess the 5' RACE reads, holding one entry per CDR3 protein. The sample yields hundreds of thousands of distinct CDR3 sequences, roughly 32% seen once. The specimen was blood. The receptor set was obtained from a woman of 80 years or more in good health.

A note on this clonotype: A read error may explain this, as a much larger clone is one base away. This rearrangement joins TRBV7-9 to TRBJ1-1; D not resolved. CDR3 size: 10 residues. Germline CDR1 and CDR2: SEHNR and FQNEAQ (reference sequence). The V gene lost 4 bases and the J gene lost 9 bases, with 6 bases spanning the gap. CDR3 residues: CASSWGKAFF. The CDR3 bases are TGTGCCAGCAGCTGGGGAAAAGCTTTCTTT.

Of note for this clonotype: One junction end disagrees with the germline gene, perhaps due to a read error. This chain links TRBV6-2 or TRBV6-3 with TRBJ2-2; 8 positions match TRBD2. The CDR3 sequence is 17 residues long. CDR1 is MNHEY, CDR2 SVGEGT, per germline. The CDR3 sequence is CASSPRSGGRNTGGLFF. For the CDR3, the DNA is TGTGCCAGCAGCCCACGCAGCGGGGGCCGGAACACCGGGGGGCTGTTTTTT.

Comments on this clonotype: Germline and junction disagree at one end, which may indicate a read error. The J gene is TRBJ1-4, the V gene TRBV7-2, with 7 positions matching TRBD1. The CDR3 covers 13 residues. Germline V gives CDR1 SGHTA, CDR2 FQGNSA. The CDR3 protein is CASSLGTGEKRFF. CDR3 bases: TGTGCCAGCAGCTTAGGGACAGGTGAAAAACGGTTTTTT.

On this clonotype: Just one base apart from a much larger clone, this may be a read error. This rearrangement joins TRBV11-2 to TRBJ2-5, with TRBD2 matching over 10 bases. Trimming removed 1 base from V and 11 bases from J; junction bases left unmatched: 10. Germline assignment: CDR1 SGHAT and CDR2 FQNNGV. The CDR3 sequence is 15 residues long. The CDR3 region is CASSLAGLAVHEQYF. The CDR3 DNA sequence: TGTGCCAGCAGCTTAGCCGGACTAGCGGTACATGAGCAGTACTTC.

The chain uses TRBV6-6 and TRBJ2-3; possibly TRBD2 for D (6 bases). The V and J ends lost 2 bases and 6 bases respectively, with 12 bases between them. This CDR3 spans 14 amino acids. CDR1 is MNHNY, CDR2 SVGAGI, per germline (reference sequence). The CDR3 region has the DNA TGTGCCAGCAGTTACGGAGGGGCCGGGGATACGCAGTATTTT. This encodes CASSYGGAGDTQYF.